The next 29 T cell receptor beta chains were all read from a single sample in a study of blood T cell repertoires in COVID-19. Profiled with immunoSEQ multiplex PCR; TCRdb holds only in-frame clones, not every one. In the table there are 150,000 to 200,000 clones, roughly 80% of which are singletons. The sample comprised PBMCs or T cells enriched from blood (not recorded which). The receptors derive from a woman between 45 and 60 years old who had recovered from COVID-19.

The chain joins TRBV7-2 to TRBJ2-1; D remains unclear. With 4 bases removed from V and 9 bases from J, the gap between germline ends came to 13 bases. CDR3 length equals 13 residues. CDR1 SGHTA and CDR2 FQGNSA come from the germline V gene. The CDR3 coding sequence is TGTGCCAGCAGCTCCTTTGACACTGTTGAGCAGTTCTTC. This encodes CASSSFDTVEQFF.

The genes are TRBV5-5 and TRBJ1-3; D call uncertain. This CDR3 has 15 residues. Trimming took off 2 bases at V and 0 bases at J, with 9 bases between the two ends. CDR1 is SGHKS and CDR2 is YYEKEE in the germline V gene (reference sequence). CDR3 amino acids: CASSFDGASGNTIYF. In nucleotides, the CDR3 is TGTGCCAGCAGCTTCGACGGAGCCTCTGGAAACACCATATATTTT.

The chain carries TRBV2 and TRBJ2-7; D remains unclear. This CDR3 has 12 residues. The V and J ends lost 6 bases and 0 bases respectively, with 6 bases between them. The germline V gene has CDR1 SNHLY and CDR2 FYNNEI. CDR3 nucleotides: TGTGCCAGCAGGGAGAGCTCCTACGAGCAGTACGTC. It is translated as CASRESSYEQYV.

Here the CDR3 reads CASSYSGAGGSYEQYV. The CDR3 DNA reads TGTGCCAGCAGTTACTCAGGGGCAGGGGGCTCCTACGAGCAGTACGTC. The rearrangement uses TRBV6-6 and TRBJ2-7, with TRBD1 identical over 7 bases. The V segment lost 0 bases and the J segment 0 bases; nucleotides outside the gene matches: 5. The CDR3 consists of 16 residues. Germline CDR1 reads MNHNY; CDR2 reads SVGAGI (reference sequence).

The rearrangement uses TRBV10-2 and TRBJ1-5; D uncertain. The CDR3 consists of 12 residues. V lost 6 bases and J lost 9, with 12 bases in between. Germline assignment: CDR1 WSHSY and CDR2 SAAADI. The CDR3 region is CASSVVIWPQHF. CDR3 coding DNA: TGCGCCAGCAGCGTCGTAATATGGCCCCAGCATTTT.

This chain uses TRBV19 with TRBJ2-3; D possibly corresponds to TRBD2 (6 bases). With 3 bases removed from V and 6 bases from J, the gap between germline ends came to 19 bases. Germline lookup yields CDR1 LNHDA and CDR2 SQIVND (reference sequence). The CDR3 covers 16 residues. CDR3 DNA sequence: TGTGCCAGTAGTATGATGAGTGGGAGGAGATGGGATACGCAGTATTTT. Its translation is CASSMMSGRRWDTQYF. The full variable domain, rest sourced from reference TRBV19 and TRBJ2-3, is DGGITQSPKYLFRKEGQNVTLSCEQNLNHDAMYWYRQDPGQGLRLIYYSQIVNDFQKGDIAEGYSVSREKKESFPLTVTSAQKNPTAFYLCASSMMSGRRWDTQYFGPGTRLTVL.

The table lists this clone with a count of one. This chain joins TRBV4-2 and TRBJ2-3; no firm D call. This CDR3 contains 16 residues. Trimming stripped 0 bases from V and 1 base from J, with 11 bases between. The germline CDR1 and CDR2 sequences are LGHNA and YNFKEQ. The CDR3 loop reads CASSQESPAGTDTQYF. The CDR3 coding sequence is TGTGCCAGCAGCCAAGAATCCCCGGCGGGCACAGATACGCAGTATTTT.

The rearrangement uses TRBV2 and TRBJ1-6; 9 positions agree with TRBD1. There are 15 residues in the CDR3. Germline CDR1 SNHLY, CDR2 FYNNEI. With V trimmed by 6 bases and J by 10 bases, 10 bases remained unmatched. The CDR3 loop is CASRPGQGTSSPLHF. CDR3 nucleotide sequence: TGTGCCAGCAGACCGGGACAGGGAACTTCGTCACCCCTCCACTTT.

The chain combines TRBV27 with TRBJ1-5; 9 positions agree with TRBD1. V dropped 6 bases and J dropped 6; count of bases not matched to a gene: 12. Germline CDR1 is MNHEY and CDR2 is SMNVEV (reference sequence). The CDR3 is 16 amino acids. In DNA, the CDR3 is TGTGCCAGCAGCCGGGCTACAGGGGGCACGGGTCAGCCCCAGCATTTT. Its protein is CASSRATGGTGQPQHF.

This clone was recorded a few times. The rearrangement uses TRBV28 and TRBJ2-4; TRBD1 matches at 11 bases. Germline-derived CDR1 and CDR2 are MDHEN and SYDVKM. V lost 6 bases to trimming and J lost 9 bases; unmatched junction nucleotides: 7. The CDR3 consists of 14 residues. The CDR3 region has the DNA TGTGCCAGCAGCAAAACCGGGACAGGGGGCATTCAGTACTTC. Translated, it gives CASSKTGTGGIQYF.

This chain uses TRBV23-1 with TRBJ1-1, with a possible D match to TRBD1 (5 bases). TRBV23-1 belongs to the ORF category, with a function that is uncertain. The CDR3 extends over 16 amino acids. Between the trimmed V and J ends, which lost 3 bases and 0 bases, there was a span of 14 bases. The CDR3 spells CASSQATWGLNTEAFF. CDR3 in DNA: TGCGCCAGCAGTCAGGCGACGTGGGGCTTGAACACTGAAGCTTTCTTT.

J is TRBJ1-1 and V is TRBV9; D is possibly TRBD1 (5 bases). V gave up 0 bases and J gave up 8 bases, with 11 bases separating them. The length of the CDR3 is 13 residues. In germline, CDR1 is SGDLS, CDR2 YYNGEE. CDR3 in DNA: TGTGCCAGCAGCGTAGATGTTCAGGGAGAAGCTTTCTTT. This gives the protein CASSVDVQGEAFF.

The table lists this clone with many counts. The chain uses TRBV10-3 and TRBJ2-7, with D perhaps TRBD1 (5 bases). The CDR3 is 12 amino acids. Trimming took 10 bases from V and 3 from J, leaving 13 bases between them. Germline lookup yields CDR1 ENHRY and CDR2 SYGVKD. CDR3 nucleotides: TGTGCCACCTATAATCAGGGCTACGAGCAGTACGTC. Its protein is CATYNQGYEQYV.

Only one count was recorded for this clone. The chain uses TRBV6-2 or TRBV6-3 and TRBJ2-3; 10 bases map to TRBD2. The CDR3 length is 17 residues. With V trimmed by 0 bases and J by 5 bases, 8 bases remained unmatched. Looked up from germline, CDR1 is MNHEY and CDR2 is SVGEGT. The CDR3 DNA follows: TGTGCCAGCAGTTACTCGATCCTAGCGGGAGTGGTAGATACGCAGTATTTT. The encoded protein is CASSYSILAGVVDTQYF.

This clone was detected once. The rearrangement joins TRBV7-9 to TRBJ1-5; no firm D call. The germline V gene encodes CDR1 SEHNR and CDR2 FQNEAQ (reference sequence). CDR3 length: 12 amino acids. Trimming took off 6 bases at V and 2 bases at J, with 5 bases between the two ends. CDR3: CASRQCNQPQHF. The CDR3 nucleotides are TGTGCCAGCAGACAATGCAATCAGCCCCAGCATTTT.

The CDR3, as DNA: TGCGCCAGCAGCCTGGGACAGTCGGAAAAACTGTTTTTT. This codes for CASSLGQSEKLFF. The chain combines TRBV5-1 with TRBJ1-4; TRBD1 agrees at 7 bases. Germline V gene sequence: CDR1 SGHRS, CDR2 YFSETQ. The trim removed 4 bases at V and 8 bases at J, leaving 5 bases unmatched. The CDR3 contains 13 residues.

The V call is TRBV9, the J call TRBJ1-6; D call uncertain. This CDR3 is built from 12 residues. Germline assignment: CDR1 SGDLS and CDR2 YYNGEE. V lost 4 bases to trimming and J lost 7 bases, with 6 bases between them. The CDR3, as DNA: TGTGCCAGCAGCCCGAGAAATTCACCCCTCCACTTT. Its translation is CASSPRNSPLHF.

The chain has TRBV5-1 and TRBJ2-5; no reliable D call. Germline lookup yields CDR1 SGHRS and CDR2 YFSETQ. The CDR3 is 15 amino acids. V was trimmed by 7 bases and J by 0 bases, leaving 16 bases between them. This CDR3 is CASESADSYQETQYF. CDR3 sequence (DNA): TGCGCCAGCGAAAGTGCGGATAGCTACCAAGAGACCCAGTACTTC. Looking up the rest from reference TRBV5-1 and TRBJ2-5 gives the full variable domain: KAGVTQTPRYLIKTRGQQVTLSCSPISGHRSVSWYQQTPGQGLQFLFEYFSETQRNKGNFPGRFSGRQFSNSRSEMNVSTLELGDSALYLCASESADSYQETQYFGPGTRLLVL.

CDR3 nucleotide sequence: TGCAGTGCTAGTCAACCTGGGGGGGACTATGGCTACACCTTC. Protein: CSASQPGGDYGYTF. The chain recombines TRBV20-1 with TRBJ1-2; D is possibly TRBD1 (5 bases). V gave up 3 bases and J gave up 3 bases, with 14 bases separating them. Germline V gives CDR1 DFQATT, CDR2 SNEGSKA (reference sequence). This CDR3 contains 14 residues.

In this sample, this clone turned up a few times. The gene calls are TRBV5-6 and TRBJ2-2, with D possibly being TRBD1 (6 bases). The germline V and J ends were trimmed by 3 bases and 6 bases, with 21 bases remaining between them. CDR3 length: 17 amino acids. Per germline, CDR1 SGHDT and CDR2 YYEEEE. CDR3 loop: CASSWRTQGPKAGELFF. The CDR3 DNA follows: TGTGCCAGCAGCTGGCGCACACAGGGACCCAAGGCCGGGGAGCTGTTTTTT.

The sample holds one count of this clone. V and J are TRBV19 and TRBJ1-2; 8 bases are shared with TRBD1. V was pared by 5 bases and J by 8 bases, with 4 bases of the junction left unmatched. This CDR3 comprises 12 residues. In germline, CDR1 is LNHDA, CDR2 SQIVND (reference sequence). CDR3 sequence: CASSWTGNGYTF. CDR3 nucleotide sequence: TGTGCCAGTAGTTGGACAGGGAACGGCTACACCTTC.

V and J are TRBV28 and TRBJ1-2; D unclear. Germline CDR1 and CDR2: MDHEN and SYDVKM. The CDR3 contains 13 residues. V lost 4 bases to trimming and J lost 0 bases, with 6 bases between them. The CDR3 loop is CASSSSTNYGYTF. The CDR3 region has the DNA TGTGCCAGCAGTTCCTCTACTAACTATGGCTACACCTTC.

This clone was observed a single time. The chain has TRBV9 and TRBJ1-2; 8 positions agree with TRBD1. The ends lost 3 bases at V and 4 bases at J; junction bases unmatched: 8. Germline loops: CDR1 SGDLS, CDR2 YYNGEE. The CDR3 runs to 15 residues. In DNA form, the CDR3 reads TGTGCCAGCAGCGCCTCGGGACAGGAGACCTATGGCTACACCTTC. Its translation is CASSASGQETYGYTF.

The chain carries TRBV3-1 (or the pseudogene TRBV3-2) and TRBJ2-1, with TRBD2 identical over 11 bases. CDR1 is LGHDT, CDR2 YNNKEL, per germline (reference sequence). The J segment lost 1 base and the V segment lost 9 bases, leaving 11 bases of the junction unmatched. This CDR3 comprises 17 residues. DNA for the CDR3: TGTGCCAGAGGGACCAGGACTAGCGGGCTTTCCTACAATGAGCAGTTCTTC. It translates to CARGTRTSGLSYNEQFF.

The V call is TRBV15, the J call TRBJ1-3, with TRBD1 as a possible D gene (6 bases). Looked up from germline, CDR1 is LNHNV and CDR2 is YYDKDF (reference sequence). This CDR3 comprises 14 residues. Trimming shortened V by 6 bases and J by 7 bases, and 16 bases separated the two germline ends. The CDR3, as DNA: TGTGCCACCAGTTCGGGAGGGGGAGACAACACCATATATTTT. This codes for CATSSGGGDNTIYF.

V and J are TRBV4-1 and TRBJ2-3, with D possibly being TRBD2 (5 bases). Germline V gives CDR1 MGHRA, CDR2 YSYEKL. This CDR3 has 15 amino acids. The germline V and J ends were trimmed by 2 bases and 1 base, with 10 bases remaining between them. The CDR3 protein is CASSQPFGGTDTQYF. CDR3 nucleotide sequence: TGCGCCAGCAGCCAACCCTTCGGGGGCACAGATACGCAGTATTTT.

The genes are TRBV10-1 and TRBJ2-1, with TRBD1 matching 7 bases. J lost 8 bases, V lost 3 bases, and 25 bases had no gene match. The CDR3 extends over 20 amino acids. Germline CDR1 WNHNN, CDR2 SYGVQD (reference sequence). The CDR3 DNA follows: TGCGCCAGCAGTGACCTCTACGCAGGGGGAGAAGAGGGGAGATCAGATGAGCAGTTCTTC. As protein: CASSDLYAGGEEGRSDEQFF.

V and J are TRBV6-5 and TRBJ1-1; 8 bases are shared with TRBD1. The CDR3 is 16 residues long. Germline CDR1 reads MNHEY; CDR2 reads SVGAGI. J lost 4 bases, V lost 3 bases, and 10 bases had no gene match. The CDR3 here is CASSYWGTGLGTEAFF. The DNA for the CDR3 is TGTGCCAGCAGTTATTGGGGGACAGGCTTGGGCACTGAAGCTTTCTTT.

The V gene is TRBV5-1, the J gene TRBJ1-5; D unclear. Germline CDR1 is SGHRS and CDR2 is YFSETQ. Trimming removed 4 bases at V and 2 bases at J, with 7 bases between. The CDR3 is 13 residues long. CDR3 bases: TGCGCCAGCAGCATTCAGGGCAATCAGCCCCAGCATTTT. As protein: CASSIQGNQPQHF. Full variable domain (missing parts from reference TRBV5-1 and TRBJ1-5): KAGVTQTPRYLIKTRGQQVTLSCSPISGHRSVSWYQQTPGQGLQFLFEYFSETQRNKGNFPGRFSGRQFSNSRSEMNVSTLELGDSALYLCASSIQGNQPQHFGDGTRLSIL.